This entry lists 30 T cell receptor beta chains sequenced from one sample in a study of T-cell memory formation after mild COVID-19. TCRdb reanalysed the 5' RACE reads using MiXCR and keeps one entry per CDR3 protein. Of roughly 130,000 distinct CDR3 sequences in the sample, roughly 15% were seen once. The sequenced sample consisted of PBMCs or a T cell subset sorted from them (not recorded which). Every receptor here comes from an adult woman who had mild COVID-19 (a few samples of this study predate the infection). Cell type and time point are not known.

This clonotype was picked up one time. The rearrangement uses TRBV30 and TRBJ1-1, with TRBD1 identical over 9 bases. V was clipped by 4 bases and J by 4 bases; unmatched bases: 4. The CDR3 loop spans 13 amino acids. From germline, CDR1 is GTSNPN and CDR2 SVGIG (reference sequence). CDR3: CAWTKTGGTEAFF. DNA of the CDR3: TGTGCCTGGACTAAGACAGGGGGCACTGAAGCTTTCTTT.

The rearrangement joins TRBV2 to TRBJ2-3; D tentatively fits TRBD1 or TRBD2 (6 bases each). CDR3 length: 14 amino acids. The germline CDR1 and CDR2 sequences are SNHLY and FYNNEI. V lost 6 bases and J lost 6, with 16 bases in between. The CDR3 sequence is CASSLGGLWDTQYF. DNA for the CDR3: TGTGCCAGCAGCCTGGGGGGCCTCTGGGATACGCAGTATTTT.

This clonotype was counted between two and nine times. This chain's CDR3 is CASSPPEDRQLETQYF. DNA for the CDR3: TGTGCCAGCAGCCCACCGGAAGACAGGCAATTAGAGACCCAGTACTTC. This chain links TRBV7-9 with TRBJ2-5, with D tentatively TRBD1 (6 bases). In germline, CDR1 is SEHNR, CDR2 FQNEAQ (reference sequence). CDR3 length: 16 residues. The germline V and J ends were trimmed by 5 bases and 4 bases, with 20 bases remaining between them.

This clonotype was counted a few times. The chain uses TRBV7-2 and TRBJ2-7, with 7 bases lining up with TRBD2. Germline V lookup: CDR1 SGHTA, CDR2 FQGNSA. The V and J ends lost 1 base and 10 bases, in that order; junction bases with no gene match: 7. The CDR3 covers 13 residues. The CDR3 region is CASSLVPGGFQYF. The CDR3 DNA is TGTGCCAGCAGCTTAGTGCCGGGAGGATTCCAGTACTTC. Drawing the rest from reference TRBV7-2 and TRBJ2-7, the complete variable domain is GAGVSQSPSNKVTEKGKDVELRCDPISGHTALYWYRQSLGQGLEFLIYFQGNSAPDKSGLPSDRFSAERTGGSVSTLTIQRTQQEDSAVYLCASSLVPGGFQYFGPGTRLTVT.

The rearrangement uses TRBV12-3 or TRBV12-4 and TRBJ2-7; TRBD2 matches 9 bases. J lost 5 bases, V lost 0 bases, and 17 bases had no gene match. This CDR3 has 19 residues. CDR3 in amino acids: CASSLARGSSSGSSHEQYF. The CDR3 DNA reads TGTGCCAGCAGTTTAGCGCGGGGGAGTAGTAGCGGGAGTTCCCACGAGCAGTACTTC.

This clonotype was counted ten times or more. CDR3: CASSTLASEETQYF. The DNA for the CDR3 is TGTGCCAGCAGTACCCTCGCAAGCGAGGAGACCCAGTACTTC. The chain couples TRBV12-3 or TRBV12-4 to TRBJ2-5; no firm D call. Trimming stripped 5 bases from V and 5 bases from J, with 15 bases between. The CDR3 is made up of 14 amino acids.

In this sample, this clonotype turned up a few times. The rearrangement uses TRBV7-2 and TRBJ1-5; 7 bases align to TRBD1. Germline lookup yields CDR1 SGHTA and CDR2 FQGNSA. V trimming: 5 bases; J trimming: 4 bases; junction bases outside the gene matches: 5. The CDR3 length is 14 residues. The DNA of the CDR3 is TGTGCCAGCAGCCAAGGGACAGCTAATCAGCCCCAGCATTTT. Its translation is CASSQGTANQPQHF.

The J gene is TRBJ2-7, the V gene TRBV7-9; D possibly matches TRBD1 or TRBD2 (5 bases each). Germline CDR1 SEHNR, CDR2 FQNEAQ (reference sequence). The V gene lost 0 bases and the J gene lost 9 bases, with 15 bases spanning the gap. The CDR3 has 14 amino acids. This chain's CDR3 is CASSLAGDRVMQYF. The CDR3 nucleotides read TGTGCCAGCAGCTTAGCGGGGGACCGAGTGATGCAGTACTTC. The variable domain in full, with the rest retrieved from reference TRBV7-9 and TRBJ2-7, is DTGVSQNPRHKITKRGQNVTFRCDPISEHNRLYWYRQTLGQGPEFLTYFQNEAQLEKSRLLSDRFSAERPKGSFSTLEIQRTEQGDSAMYLCASSLAGDRVMQYFGPGTRLTVT.

The chain joins TRBV6-6 to TRBJ2-1; D unresolved. Germline V gene sequence: CDR1 MNHNY, CDR2 SVGAGI (reference sequence). The CDR3 is 14 residues long. Deletions cut 2 bases from V and 9 bases from J, with 14 bases between. CDR3 in amino acids: CASSYEIYRSEQFF. The CDR3 region has the DNA TGTGCCAGCAGTTACGAGATTTACCGGAGTGAGCAGTTCTTC.

The chain carries TRBV12-3 or TRBV12-4 and TRBJ2-1; 9 bases align to TRBD2. The CDR3 loop spans 14 amino acids. V shed 7 bases and J 6 bases; nucleotides not matched to a gene: 7. This chain's CDR3 is CASTTSGSTNEQFF. The CDR3 coding sequence is TGTGCCAGCACTACTAGCGGGTCTACCAATGAGCAGTTCTTC.

In its sample, this clonotype was seen a few times. This chain connects TRBV5-5 to TRBJ2-7, with D uncertain. The CDR3 contains 15 residues. The germline V gene encodes CDR1 SGHKS and CDR2 YYEKEE (reference sequence). V was pared by 0 bases and J by 3 bases, with 13 bases between. CDR3 sequence reads: CASSLEAFPNYEQYF. In nucleotides, the CDR3 is TGTGCCAGCAGCTTGGAGGCGTTCCCAAACTACGAGCAGTACTTC.

CDR3 bases: TGTGCCAGCAGCCCAGCCTCCTACGAGCAGTACTTC. This translates into CASSPASYEQYF. The rearrangement joins TRBV6-5 to TRBJ2-7; D unresolved. Germline V gene sequence: CDR1 MNHEY, CDR2 SVGAGI. V dropped 6 bases and J dropped 0 bases, with 6 bases sitting between them. The CDR3 sequence is 12 residues long.

The chain has TRBV19 and TRBJ2-3; D gene ambiguous. CDR3 size: 12 residues. In germline, CDR1 is LNHDA, CDR2 SQIVND (reference sequence). Trimming pared 3 bases from V and 11 bases from J, leaving 12 bases between. DNA of the CDR3: TGTGCCAGTAGTATCGGGTACAGCCAGCAGTATTTT. Encoded protein: CASSIGYSQQYF.

This clonotype has only a few counts. The chain recombines TRBV7-2 with TRBJ2-1; the D is unclear. V was pared by 3 bases and J by 5 bases, with 11 bases between. CDR1 and CDR2 (germline): SGHTA, FQGNSA. This CDR3 is built from 14 residues. The CDR3, as DNA: TGTGCCAGCAGCTTGACGGGTTACAACAATGAGCAGTTCTTC. This codes for CASSLTGYNNEQFF.

The table lists this clonotype with a few counts. V and J are TRBV25-1 and TRBJ2-7; 8 nucleotides line up with TRBD1. Trimming took 3 bases from V and 1 from J; bases not matched to a gene: 2. Germline CDR1 MGHDK, CDR2 SYGVNS. This CDR3 is built from 14 residues. The CDR3 sequence: CASSERTGSYEQYF. In nucleotides, the CDR3 is TGTGCCAGCAGTGAGCGGACAGGGTCCTACGAGCAGTACTTC.

This clonotype was seen a few times. CDR3 in amino acids: CASRTGEANYGYTF. CDR3 in DNA: TGCGCCAGCAGAACGGGGGAAGCTAACTATGGCTACACCTTC. The chain recombines TRBV5-1 with TRBJ1-2; weak D call: TRBD1 (5 bases). CDR3 length: 14 residues. Trimming cost V 5 bases and J 0 bases, with 11 bases left between them. Germline CDR1 is SGHRS and CDR2 is YFSETQ. Together with reference TRBV5-1 and TRBJ1-2, the CDR3 gives the full variable domain: KAGVTQTPRYLIKTRGQQVTLSCSPISGHRSVSWYQQTPGQGLQFLFEYFSETQRNKGNFPGRFSGRQFSNSRSEMNVSTLELGDSALYLCASRTGEANYGYTFGSGTRLTVV.

The CDR3 sequence is CASSVHRSGRGSYNEQFF. In nucleotides, the CDR3 is TGTGCCAGCAGCGTACATCGGAGCGGGAGGGGCTCCTACAATGAGCAGTTCTTC. This chain connects TRBV9 to TRBJ2-1, with TRBD2 identical over 10 bases. Germline V gene sequence: CDR1 SGDLS, CDR2 YYNGEE. J gave up 0 bases and V 1 base, and 7 bases lay outside the gene matches. CDR3 length equals 18 residues.

This clonotype was seen a handful of times. The rearrangement uses TRBV9 and TRBJ2-3; 10 bases are a match to TRBD2. Trimming at V came to 3 bases and at J to 5 bases, leaving 9 bases not matched to a gene. The germline CDR1 and CDR2 sequences are SGDLS and YYNGEE. There are 16 residues in the CDR3. CDR3 nucleotide sequence: TGTGCCAGCAGCGCCCTTCTAGCGGGAGTAGGAGATACGCAGTATTTT. Amino acid sequence: CASSALLAGVGDTQYF.

The chain carries TRBV7-9 and TRBJ2-7; TRBD2 agrees at 11 bases. Germline V gene lookup returns CDR1 SEHNR and CDR2 FQNEAQ (reference sequence). CDR3 length: 16 amino acids. After removal of 5 bases from V and 1 base from J, the junction contained 7 bases not matched to a gene. Here the CDR3 DNA reads TGTGCCAGCAGCCTGCGACTAGCGGGGAGGTCCTACGAGCAGTACTTC. It codes for CASSLRLAGRSYEQYF.

The rearrangement joins TRBV7-2 to TRBJ2-1; TRBD2 agrees at 10 bases. V was pared by 6 bases and J by 5 bases, with 7 bases of the junction left unmatched. The CDR3 contains 15 residues. The V gene's germline CDR1 is SGHTA and CDR2 FQGNSA. The CDR3 reads CASSRGLAGDNEQFF. The CDR3 DNA follows: TGTGCCAGCAGTCGTGGGCTAGCGGGGGACAATGAGCAGTTCTTC.

This clonotype was found a few times. The chain has TRBV7-9 and TRBJ2-7, with TRBD1 matching over 10 bases. The J segment lost 3 bases and the V segment lost 5 bases, leaving 13 bases of the junction unmatched. Germline CDR1 SEHNR, CDR2 FQNEAQ (reference sequence). The CDR3 runs 17 residues. CDR3 DNA: TGTGCCAGCAGCCTGAGACCCGGGACAGGGGAAATCTACGAGCAGTACTTC. It encodes CASSLRPGTGEIYEQYF.

V and J are TRBV4-3 and TRBJ2-1, with a possible D match to TRBD1 (6 bases). Trimming shortened V by 4 bases and J by 4 bases, and 8 bases separated the two germline ends. Germline CDR1 LGHNA, CDR2 YSLEER. The CDR3 length is 13 residues. The CDR3 loop is CASSPQGYNEQFF. In DNA, the CDR3 is TGCGCCAGCAGCCCTCAGGGGTACAATGAGCAGTTCTTC.

The chain is built from TRBV27 and TRBJ1-6, with a weak D call TRBD1 (6 bases). CDR1 is MNHEY and CDR2 is SMNVEV in the germline V gene (reference sequence). This CDR3 comprises 17 residues. V dropped 5 bases and J dropped 6 bases, with 20 bases sitting between them. The CDR3 protein is CASSPSRGWSVNSPLHF. CDR3 bases: TGTGCCAGCAGTCCATCCAGGGGTTGGTCCGTTAATTCACCCCTCCACTTT.

This rearrangement joins TRBV30 to TRBJ2-2; 7 nucleotides agree with TRBD1. The CDR3 is 13 residues long. The trim removed 8 bases at V and 2 bases at J, leaving 5 bases unmatched. Per the germline V gene, CDR1 is GTSNPN and CDR2 is SVGIG (reference sequence). This CDR3 is CAIDRANTGELFF. The CDR3 nucleotides are TGTGCCATAGACAGGGCCAACACCGGGGAGCTGTTTTTT.

J is TRBJ1-1 and V is TRBV29-1; 10 positions match TRBD1. CDR3 length: 13 residues. Germline CDR1 reads SQVTM; CDR2 reads ANQGSEA. The trim removed 5 bases at V and 2 bases at J, leaving 2 bases unmatched. The CDR3 DNA is TGCAGCGTTAAGACAGGGGGCAACACTGAAGCTTTCTTT. It specifies CSVKTGGNTEAFF.

This clonotype showed up many times. The rearrangement joins TRBV12-3 or TRBV12-4 to TRBJ2-1; 12 bases are shared with TRBD2. The CDR3 has 17 amino acids. Trimming removed 5 bases from V and 7 bases from J; junction bases left unmatched: 12. For the CDR3, the DNA is TGTGCCAGCAGTCACCGACTAGCGGGAGTCTCGGGGAATGAGCAGTTCTTC. This codes for CASSHRLAGVSGNEQFF.

This clonotype has a handful of counts. The gene calls are TRBV12-3 or TRBV12-4 and TRBJ2-7; tentative D call: TRBD2 (5 bases). Trimming cost V 4 bases and J 4 bases, with 11 bases left between them. This CDR3 spans 13 amino acids. The chain's CDR3 is CASSYRGLYEQYF. The CDR3 bases are TGTGCCAGCAGTTATCGGGGTCTGTACGAGCAGTACTTC.

This clonotype appeared a few times. The chain carries TRBV29-1 and TRBJ2-7; D might be TRBD1 (6 bases). Trimming left V 0 bases short and J 0 bases short, with 12 bases between. CDR1 and CDR2 (germline): SQVTM, ANQGSEA. The CDR3 spans 15 residues. CDR3 in amino acids: CSVEDRDTSSYEQYF. The DNA of the CDR3 is TGCAGCGTTGAAGACCGGGACACCAGCTCCTACGAGCAGTACTTC.

V gene TRBV9 combines with J gene TRBJ2-3; D may be TRBD2 (5 bases). This CDR3 has 15 amino acids. Deletions cut 7 bases from V and 0 bases from J, with 15 bases between. Per the germline V gene, CDR1 is SGDLS and CDR2 is YYNGEE. The CDR3 here is CASARSSGSTDTQYF. CDR3 DNA sequence: TGTGCCAGCGCTCGGTCCAGCGGAAGCACAGATACGCAGTATTTT.

This clonotype was recorded a few times. The V gene is TRBV20-1, the J gene TRBJ2-3; either TRBD1 or TRBD2 may supply D (5 bases each). Germline CDR1 and CDR2: DFQATT and SNEGSKA (reference sequence). Trimming left V 3 bases short and J 5 bases short, with 12 bases between. The CDR3 has 13 residues. The CDR3 region is CSARAGARDTQYF. In DNA form, the CDR3 reads TGCAGTGCTAGGGCCGGGGCACGAGATACGCAGTATTTT.